This is a list of T cell receptor beta chains from one sample in a study of blood T cell repertoires in COVID-19. Profiled with immunoSEQ multiplex PCR; TCRdb holds only in-frame clones, not every one. The sample has 120,000 or so clones; approximately 85% are singletons. The sample taken for sequencing was peripheral blood. These receptors were taken from a woman of 80 years or more with acute or convalescent COVID-19. Each CDR3 is given with its conserved first and last residue. A D gene is named only where the DNA matches it firmly. The size field is filled for only some rows; it gives once, few, many or a size class.

clone size | J gene | D gene | V gene | CDR3 protein | CDR3 DNA
. | TRBJ2-4 | . | TRBV3-1/TRBV3-2 | CASSQDPGGGSAKNIQYF | TGTGCCAGCAGCCAAGATCCAGGGGGAGGTTCGGCCAAAAACATTCAGTACTTC
. | TRBJ2-1 | TRBD2 | TRBV5-1 | CASSSGGQNEQFF | TGCGCCAGCAGCTCGGGGGGGCAGAATGAGCAGTTCTTC
. | TRBJ2-2 | . | TRBV24-1 | CATSSRDKSTGELFF | TGTGCCACCAGTAGCCGGGACAAAAGCACCGGGGAGCTGTTTTTT
. | TRBJ1-1 | . | TRBV29-1 | CSVDPRTRLNTEAFF | TGCAGCGTTGATCCCCGGACACGCCTGAACACTGAAGCTTTCTTT
. | TRBJ1-5 | TRBD1 | TRBV19 | CASRDGQVYQPQHF | TGTGCCAGTAGGGATGGACAGGTATATCAGCCCCAGCATTTT
few | TRBJ1-6 | . | TRBV2 | CASSSQGTSNSPLHF | TGTGCCAGCAGTTCACAGGGCACCAGCAATTCACCCCTCCACTTT
. | TRBJ1-1 | . | TRBV11-3 | CASSLGQNTEAFF | TGTGCCAGCAGCCTGGGACAGAACACTGAAGCTTTCTTT
. | TRBJ1-6 | . | TRBV19 | CASSIRPGDSPLHF | TGTGCCAGTAGTATACGGCCAGGGGACTCACCCCTCCACTTT
. | TRBJ2-2 | . | TRBV2 | CASSERHYTGELFF | TGTGCCAGCAGTGAACGACATTACACCGGGGAGCTGTTTTTT
. | TRBJ1-1 | . | TRBV7-3 | CASSQTGTWDEAFF | TGTGCCAGCAGTCAGACCGGGACATGGGATGAAGCTTTCTTT
. | TRBJ2-7 | . | TRBV6-6 | CASSGARTGGGYEQYF | TGTGCCAGCAGTGGCGCAAGGACCGGGGGAGGCTACGAGCAGTACTTC
. | TRBJ2-3 | TRBD1 | TRBV5-1 | CASSFLQGTDTQYF | TGCGCCAGCAGCTTCTTACAGGGGACGGATACGCAGTATTTT
. | TRBJ2-2 | . | TRBV2 | CASRNTNTGELFF | TGTGCCAGCAGGAACACGAACACCGGGGAGCTGTTTTTT
. | TRBJ2-1 | TRBD2 | TRBV5-1 | CASRRTSGRSSYNEQFF | TGCGCCAGCAGGAGGACTAGCGGGAGATCCTCCTACAATGAGCAGTTCTTC
. | TRBJ1-2 | . | TRBV5-6 | CASSLGRTETNYGYTF | TGTGCCAGCAGCTTGGGGCGGACAGAAACTAACTATGGCTACACCTTC
once | TRBJ2-1 | . | TRBV15 | CATSRAQGGAQNEQFF | TGTGCCACCAGCAGAGCCCAAGGGGGGGCGCAGAATGAGCAGTTCTTC
. | TRBJ2-1 | TRBD2 | TRBV4-1 | CASSRTTRTSGASSSYNEQFF | TGCGCCAGCAGCCGCACAACGCGGACTAGCGGGGCCTCGAGCTCCTACAATGAGCAGTTCTTC
. | TRBJ2-6 | . | TRBV5-1 | CASSWTAGANVLTF | TGCGCCAGCAGTTGGACTGCGGGGGCCAACGTCCTGACTTTC
. | TRBJ1-6 | . | TRBV9 | CASTRGEGNSPLHF | TGTGCCAGCACCCGGGGGGAGGGTAATTCACCCCTCCACTTT
. | TRBJ1-1 | . | TRBV6-5 | CASNNRANTEAFF | TGTGCCAGCAATAACAGGGCGAACACTGAAGCTTTCTTT
. | TRBJ1-5 | . | TRBV6-6 | CASIRERGQPQHF | TGTGCCAGCATTCGTGAAAGAGGTCAGCCCCAGCATTTT
. | TRBJ1-1 | TRBD1 | TRBV19 | CASSIGGTGGGTEAFF | TGTGCCAGTAGTATAGGTGGGACAGGGGGAGGCACTGAAGCTTTCTTT
. | TRBJ1-1 | . | TRBV28 | CASSFQNSQPFF | TGTGCCAGCAGTTTTCAGAACAGTCAACCTTTCTTT
. | TRBJ1-1 | . | TRBV10-3 | CAISPRAANTEAFF | TGTGCCATCAGTCCCAGGGCGGCGAACACTGAAGCTTTCTTT
. | TRBJ2-7 | TRBD1 | TRBV27 | CASSLRTYAGGQETHEQYF | TGTGCCAGCAGTTTACGAACGTACGCAGGGGGACAGGAAACCCACGAGCAGTACTTC
. | TRBJ1-6 | . | TRBV6-4 | CASSDRGSGSPLHF | TGTGCCAGCAGTGACAGGGGGAGCGGTTCACCCCTCCACTTT
. | TRBJ2-3 | . | TRBV4-2 | CASSQDSSEGESTDTQYF | TGTGCCAGCAGCCAAGATTCCAGCGAGGGGGAAAGCACAGATACGCAGTATTTT
. | TRBJ1-4 | TRBD1 | TRBV19 | CASSMTGRGNEKLFF | TGTGCCAGTAGTATGACAGGGCGGGGAAATGAAAAACTGTTTTTT
. | TRBJ1-6 | TRBD1 | TRBV24-1 | CATSRAGGSPLHF | TGTGCCACCAGTAGGGCAGGGGGCTCACCCCTCCACTTT